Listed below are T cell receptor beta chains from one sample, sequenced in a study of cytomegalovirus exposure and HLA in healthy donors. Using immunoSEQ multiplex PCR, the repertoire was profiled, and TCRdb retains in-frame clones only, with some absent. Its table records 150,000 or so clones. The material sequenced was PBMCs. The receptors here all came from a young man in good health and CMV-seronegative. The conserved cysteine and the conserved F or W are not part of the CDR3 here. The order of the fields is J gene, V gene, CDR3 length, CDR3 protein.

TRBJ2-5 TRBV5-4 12 ASSFGEYQETQY
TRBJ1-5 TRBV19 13 ASSIVTGGNQPQH
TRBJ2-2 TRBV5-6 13 ASTRLAGTTGELF
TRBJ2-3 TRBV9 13 ASSGRGGAADTQY
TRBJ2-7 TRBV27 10 ASSLSRGEQY
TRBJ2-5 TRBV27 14 ASSLNPGLPAETQY
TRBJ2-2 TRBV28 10 ASPGDSGELF
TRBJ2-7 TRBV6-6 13 ASSYPDRGLYEQY
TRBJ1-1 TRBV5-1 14 ASSLAPSTGDTEAF
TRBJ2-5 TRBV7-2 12 ASSLNGGQETQY
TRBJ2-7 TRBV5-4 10 ASSLHDREQY
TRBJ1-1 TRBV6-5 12 ASSRQAGDTEAF
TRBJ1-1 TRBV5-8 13 ASSPWRGASTEAF
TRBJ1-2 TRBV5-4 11 ASSLFGGIGYT
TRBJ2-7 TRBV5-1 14 ASSLGQGPTSPLQY
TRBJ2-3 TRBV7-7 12 ASSQGGATYTQY
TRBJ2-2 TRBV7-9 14 ASSPTSGRASGELF
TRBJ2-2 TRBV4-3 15 ASSQGGLDFNTGELF
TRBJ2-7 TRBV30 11 AWRDFLVYEQY
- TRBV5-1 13 ASSEVQGASYEQY
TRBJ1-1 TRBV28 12 ASSVGQGLTEAF
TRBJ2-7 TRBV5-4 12 ASSSYRSSYEQY
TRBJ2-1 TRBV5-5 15 ASSRSLGQATYNEQF
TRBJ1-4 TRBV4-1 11 ATAGHPFEKLF
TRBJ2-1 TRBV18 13 ASSPSAGSSDEQF
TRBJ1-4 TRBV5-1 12 ASSLLGGNEKLF
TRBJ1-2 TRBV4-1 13 ASSPGQGIRYGYT
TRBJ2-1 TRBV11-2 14 ASSLPTGYRHNEQF
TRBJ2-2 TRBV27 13 ASRASGRETGELF
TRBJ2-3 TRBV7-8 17 ASSLVGRGLAGSGDTQY
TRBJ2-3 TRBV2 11 ASCEYGADTQY
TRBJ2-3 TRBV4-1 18 ASSQGRLAGGPLGADTQY
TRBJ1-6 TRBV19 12 ASSIEGGRSPLH